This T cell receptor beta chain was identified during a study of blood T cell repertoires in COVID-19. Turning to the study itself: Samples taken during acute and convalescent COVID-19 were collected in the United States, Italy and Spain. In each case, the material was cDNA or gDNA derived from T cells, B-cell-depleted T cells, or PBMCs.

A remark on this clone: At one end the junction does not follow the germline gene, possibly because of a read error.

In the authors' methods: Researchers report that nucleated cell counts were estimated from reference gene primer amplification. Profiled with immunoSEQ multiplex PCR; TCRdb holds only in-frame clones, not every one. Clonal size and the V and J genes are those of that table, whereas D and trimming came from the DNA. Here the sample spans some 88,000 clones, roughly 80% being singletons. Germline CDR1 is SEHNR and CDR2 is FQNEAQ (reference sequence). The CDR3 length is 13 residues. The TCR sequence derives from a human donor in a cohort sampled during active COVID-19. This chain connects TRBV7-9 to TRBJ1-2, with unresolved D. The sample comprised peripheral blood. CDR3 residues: CASSFGQNYRYTF. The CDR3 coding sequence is TGTGCCAGCAGCTTCGGTCAAAACTATCGCTACACCTTC.